This T cell receptor (beta chain) is from a study of OX40 agonist ivuxolimab in advanced cancers. Some clones are missing from TCRdb's copy, which holds only in-frame ones; the method was immunoSEQ multiplex PCR. The sample holds roughly 61,000 clones, approximately 88% seen once. Whole-study results and caveats: Part of the nonresponder group also had normalized T-cell clonal expansion that was low. With doses of 0.1-3.0 mg/kg, partial responders showed among the lowest clonal expansion. Clones of CD4+ and CD8+ blood T cells grew by week 6 at doses of 0.1 to 3.0 mg/kg.

Remarks on this clone: Its specificity is not known.

This specimen was CD4+ or CD8+ T cells sorted from blood, taken in a trial of the OX40 agonist ivuxolimab. The TCR was taken from an adult with an advanced solid tumor such as melanoma, head and neck, liver or kidney cancer.

CDR3 in DNA: TGTGCCAGCAGCTTGGGACTGACAGTCACAGATACGCAGTATTTT. Its translation is CASSLGLTVTDTQYF. The J gene is TRBJ2-3, the V gene TRBV5-5, with TRBD1 as a possible D gene (5 bases). Germline lookup yields CDR1 SGHKS and CDR2 YYEKEE (reference sequence). This CDR3 is 15 amino acids long. Trimming removed 0 bases at V and 2 bases at J, with 10 bases between.